What follows are 4 T cell receptor beta chains derived from one specimen sequenced in a study of Graves' ophthalmopathy and Graves' hyperthyroidism. TCR beta CDR3 amplification used RNA transcripts. HTBI-primed first-round RT-PCR preceded second-round multiplex PCR. Each CDR3 protein is one row after TCRdb ran MiXCR on the multiplex PCR reads. The table has 1 million to 1.3 million distinct CDR3 sequences, about 38% seen once. The sequenced material came from peripheral blood or thyroid tissue (not recorded which). These receptors originate from an adult man with Graves' hyperthyroidism.

This clonotype has just a few counts. The chain has TRBV6-5 and TRBJ1-2; 7 nucleotides match TRBD1. CDR3 length: 14 amino acids. J lost 4 bases, V lost 0 bases, and 2 bases had no gene match. CDR1 is MNHEY and CDR2 is SVGAGI in the germline V gene. The CDR3 coding sequence is TGTGCCAGCAGTTACTCCCGGGACAGCTATGGCTACACCTTC. It codes for CASSYSRDSYGYTF.

The V call is TRBV20-1, the J call TRBJ1-2; D is uncertain. The CDR3 spans 13 residues. Trimming stripped 2 bases from V and 6 bases from J, with 13 bases between. Germline V gene data show CDR1 as DFQATT and CDR2 as SNEGSKA (reference sequence). The CDR3 reads CSARNIRVNGYTF. CDR3 coding DNA: TGCAGTGCTAGAAACATAAGGGTGAATGGCTACACCTTC.

The chain combines TRBV19 with TRBJ1-2; 9 bases line up with TRBD1. CDR3 length: 15 residues. The V and J ends lost 5 bases and 3 bases, in that order; junction bases with no gene match: 7. The germline gives CDR1 LNHDA, CDR2 SQIVND (reference sequence). The CDR3 coding sequence is TGTGCCAGTAGTGGGTGGACAGGGGAGCACTATGGCTACACCTTC. Translated: CASSGWTGEHYGYTF.

The chain carries TRBV7-2 and TRBJ2-7; D uncertain. The CDR3 covers 12 residues. From germline, CDR1 is SGHTA and CDR2 FQGNSA. V was cut by 2 bases and J by 5 bases, with 7 bases left in between. The CDR3 sequence is CASSLQLDEQYF. CDR3 nucleotide sequence: TGTGCCAGCAGCTTACAGCTGGACGAGCAGTACTTC.